This TCR beta chain was observed in a study of T cell changes during pregnancy in multiple sclerosis. Assay: immunoSEQ multiplex PCR; the TCRdb copy retains only in-frame clones and omits some. This sample has about 20,000 clones, with about 88% found just once. The CDR3 is made up of 15 amino acids. The germline V gene has CDR1 SEHNR and CDR2 FQNEAQ (reference sequence). The ends were cut back, 4 bases at V and 0 bases at J, with 12 bases in the middle. The rearrangement joins TRBV7-9 to TRBJ2-5; a possible D gene is TRBD2 (5 bases). The sample in question was CD8+ T cells from peripheral blood mononuclear cells, obtained in the third trimester of pregnancy. The clonotype comes from a female donor in good health, enrolled as a control in a pregnancy study. The CDR3 nucleotides read TGTGCCAGCAGCTCGTGGACGGGGAACCAAGAGACCCAGTACTTC. Amino acid sequence: CASSSWTGNQETQYF.